This T cell receptor (beta chain) stems from a study of blood T cell repertoires in COVID-19. Sequencing used immunoSEQ multiplex PCR; TCRdb keeps in-frame clones, though not all of them. The sample contains around 73,000 clones, approximately 84% of which appear only once. The sample holds one count of this clone. Germline lookup yields CDR1 MNHEY and CDR2 SMNVEV (reference sequence). The CDR3 sequence is 15 residues long. V lost 1 base and J lost 2; bases outside the gene matches: 3. This clonotype originated in a human donor in a cohort sampled during active COVID-19. Source material: peripheral blood. The chain links TRBV27 to TRBJ2-5, with 8 bases aligning to TRBD1. The CDR3 DNA reads TGTGCCAGCAGTTTATTTGGACAGGGACAAGAGACCCAGTACTTC. Translation gives CASSLFGQGQETQYF.